Presented here are 12 T cell receptor beta chains from one specimen sequenced in a study of blood T cell repertoires in COVID-19. Data came from immunoSEQ multiplex PCR; TCRdb stores just in-frame clones and leaves some out. The repertoire includes over 70,000 clones, around 88% of them detected once, and 15% to 20% sits in the top ten. The specimen was peripheral blood. These receptor sequences come from a human donor in a cohort sampled during active COVID-19.

The genes are TRBV7-2 and TRBJ2-1, with 7 bases that match TRBD1. V was clipped by 5 bases and J by 9 bases; unmatched bases: 10. The CDR3 totals 14 residues. The germline V gene encodes CDR1 SGHTA and CDR2 FQGNSA. In nucleotides, the CDR3 is TGTGCCAGCAGCCCATGGGACAGTCTTTCTGAGCAGTTCTTC. It codes for CASSPWDSLSEQFF.

V is TRBV6-6 and J is TRBJ2-7; 10 nucleotides agree with TRBD1. V lost 6 bases and J lost 7; bases outside the gene matches: 9. CDR3 length equals 14 residues. In germline, CDR1 is MNHNY, CDR2 SVGAGI (reference sequence). In nucleotides, the CDR3 is TGTGCCAGCAGACTCGCCGGGACAGGGGTTGAGCAGTACTTC. As protein: CASRLAGTGVEQYF.

The gene calls are TRBV18 and TRBJ2-7; the match to TRBD2 covers 12 bases. V was clipped by 0 bases and J by 4 bases; unmatched bases: 1. Germline CDR1 KGHSH, CDR2 LQKENI. CDR3 length: 15 residues. Written as DNA, the CDR3 is TGTGCCAGCTCACCACCGACTAGCGGGGGTTACGAGCAGTACTTC. It translates to CASSPPTSGGYEQYF.

V usage is TRBV7-2 and J usage is TRBJ2-2, with 7 nucleotides matching TRBD2. The CDR3 length is 16 residues. V lost 5 bases and J lost 3; bases outside the gene matches: 9. Germline CDR1 and CDR2: SGHTA and FQGNSA. CDR3 DNA sequence: TGTGCCAGCAGCCCCCCCCAGCGGGGCTACACCGGGGAGCTGTTTTTT. It translates to CASSPPQRGYTGELFF.

The chain is built from TRBV5-6 and TRBJ2-1; 9 bases line up with TRBD2. Germline-derived CDR1 and CDR2 are SGHDT and YYEEEE. V was pared by 0 bases and J by 6 bases, with 7 bases of the junction left unmatched. CDR3 length equals 16 residues. CDR3 protein: CASSLGLAGLPNEQFF. CDR3 coding DNA: TGTGCCAGCAGCTTGGGGCTAGCGGGGCTCCCCAATGAGCAGTTCTTC.

The CDR3 bases are TGTGCCAGCAGCTCCCGACAGGGAGTGAACACTGAAGCTTTCTTT. Protein product: CASSSRQGVNTEAFF. The chain couples TRBV11-3 to TRBJ1-1, with 7 bases identical to TRBD1. This CDR3 is 15 amino acids long. V lost 4 bases to trimming and J lost 0 bases; unmatched junction nucleotides: 5. Germline loops: CDR1 SGHNT, CDR2 YENEEA.

The gene calls are TRBV11-3 and TRBJ2-1; D remains unclear. The ends were cut back, 0 bases at V and 0 bases at J, with 18 bases in the middle. This CDR3 has 19 residues. Germline V gene lookup returns CDR1 SGHNT and CDR2 YENEEA. The DNA for the CDR3 is TGTGCCAGCAGCTTAGATGAATTAACACGCTGGAGCTCCTACAATGAGCAGTTCTTC. This translates into CASSLDELTRWSSYNEQFF.

J is TRBJ2-4 and V is TRBV15; D perhaps matches TRBD1 (6 bases). The V gene lost 1 base and the J gene lost 0 bases, with 19 bases spanning the gap. The CDR3 is made up of 19 amino acids. The V gene's germline CDR1 is LNHNV and CDR2 YYDKDF (reference sequence). For the CDR3, the DNA is TGTGCCACCAGCAGAGGGACAGCGCCTTTTCCGGTAGCCAAAAACATTCAGTACTTC. It encodes CATSRGTAPFPVAKNIQYF.

This rearrangement joins TRBV28 to TRBJ1-1; D remains unclear. The germline CDR1 and CDR2 sequences are MDHEN and SYDVKM. The CDR3 loop spans 12 amino acids. This CDR3 is CAPWAGGTEAFF. In nucleotides, the CDR3 is TGTGCGCCGTGGGCGGGCGGCACTGAAGCTTTCTTT.

This clone has just a few counts. The CDR3 nucleotides are TGTGCCAGCAGTGGCGGACGGGATTATAGCAATCAGCCCCAGCATTTT. Protein: CASSGGRDYSNQPQHF. This chain connects TRBV6-2 or TRBV6-3 to TRBJ1-5; D is undetermined. There are 16 residues in the CDR3. V was trimmed by 5 bases and J by 0 bases, leaving 14 bases between them. Germline assignment: CDR1 MNHEY and CDR2 SVGEGT.

The chain recombines TRBV2 with TRBJ2-1; tentative D call: TRBD2 (6 bases). The CDR3 has 15 residues. Per the germline V gene, CDR1 is SNHLY and CDR2 is FYNNEI. The ends were cut back, 7 bases at V and 6 bases at J, with 19 bases in the middle. For the CDR3, the DNA is TGTGCCAGCAAAATGGGCGGGGTATCCCTCAATGAGCAGTTCTTC. This gives the protein CASKMGGVSLNEQFF. Using reference TRBV2 and TRBJ2-1 for the parts outside the CDR3, the full variable domain is EPEVTQTPSHQVTQMGQEVILRCVPISNHLYFYWYRQILGQKVEFLVSFYNNEISEKSEIFDDQFSVERPDGSNFTLKIRSTKLEDSAMYFCASKMGGVSLNEQFFGPGTRLTVL.

J is TRBJ2-5 and V is TRBV6-4; TRBD2 matches 7 bases. J gave up 5 bases and V 2 bases, and 5 bases lay outside the gene matches. The CDR3 has 14 amino acids. The germline V gene has CDR1 MRHNA and CDR2 SNTAGT. The CDR3 protein is CASSDLAATETQYF. Here the CDR3 DNA reads TGTGCCAGCAGTGACCTAGCGGCAACGGAGACCCAGTACTTC.